This section outlines one T cell receptor beta chain sequence together with its context. The antigen is undetermined. V lost 3 bases to trimming and J lost 2 bases; unmatched junction nucleotides: 1. This CDR3 spans 14 amino acids. CDR1 LNHDA and CDR2 SQIVND come from the germline V gene (reference sequence). This sample stems from a study of cytomegalovirus exposure and HLA in healthy donors. At the level of the study: HLA-typed donors contributed approximately 92 million unique TCRs, which were held in an early data release. Findings of the study overall: Links to common viral pathogens appeared, in a later analysis, for several of the most significant clusters. Most of the TCR beta V segments (in an earlier analysis) were productive either about 90% or about 30% of the time.

The PCR contained 60 Vbeta and 13 Jbeta primers. Some clones are missing from TCRdb's copy, which holds only in-frame ones; the method was immunoSEQ multiplex PCR. The sample lists around 150,000 clones, approximately 85% seen once, with 6.3% in the top ten. This sequence originates from a man in his fifties or sixties in good health and CMV-seropositive. The chain carries TRBV19 and TRBJ1-5; 7 nucleotides line up with TRBD1. The material sequenced was PBMCs. CDR3: CASSIDRGNQPQHF. Here the CDR3 DNA reads TGTGCCAGTAGTATTGACAGGGGCAATCAGCCCCAGCATTTT. Combining the CDR3 with reference TRBV19 and TRBJ1-5 gives the whole variable domain DGGITQSPKYLFRKEGQNVTLSCEQNLNHDAMYWYRQDPGQGLRLIYYSQIVNDFQKGDIAEGYSVSREKKESFPLTVTSAQKNPTAFYLCASSIDRGNQPQHFGDGTRLSIL.